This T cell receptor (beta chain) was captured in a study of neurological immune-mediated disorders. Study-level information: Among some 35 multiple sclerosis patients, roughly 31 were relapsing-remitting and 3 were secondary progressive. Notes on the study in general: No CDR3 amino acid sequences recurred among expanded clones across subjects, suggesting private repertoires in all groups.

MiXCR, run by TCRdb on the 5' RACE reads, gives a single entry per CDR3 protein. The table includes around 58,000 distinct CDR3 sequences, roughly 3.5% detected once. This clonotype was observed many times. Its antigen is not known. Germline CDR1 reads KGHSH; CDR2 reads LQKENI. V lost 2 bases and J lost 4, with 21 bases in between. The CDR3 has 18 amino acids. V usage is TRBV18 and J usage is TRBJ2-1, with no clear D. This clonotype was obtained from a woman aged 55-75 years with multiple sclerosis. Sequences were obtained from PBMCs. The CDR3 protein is CASSPTVQSWDFYNEQFF. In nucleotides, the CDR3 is TGTGCCAGCTCACCAACGGTTCAGTCGTGGGATTTTTACAATGAGCAGTTCTTC.